This T cell receptor (beta chain) derives from a study of blood T cell repertoires in COVID-19. Profiling relied on immunoSEQ multiplex PCR, and the TCRdb table lists in-frame clones only, not all of them. Among approximately 45,000 clones listed, around 86% were seen once. The TCR originated in a human donor in a cohort sampled during active COVID-19. The source material was peripheral blood.

The CDR3 DNA sequence: TGCGCCAGCAGCCGTTATTTCGGGGGGCGTGCAGATACGCAGTATTTT. This translates into CASSRYFGGRADTQYF. This chain connects TRBV5-1 to TRBJ2-3; weak D call: TRBD2 (7 bases). The germline V and J ends were trimmed by 4 bases and 4 bases, with 19 bases remaining between them. This CDR3 comprises 16 residues. CDR1 SGHRS and CDR2 YFSETQ come from the germline V gene.